The sequence of this T cell receptor (beta chain) was determined in a study of blood T cell repertoires in COVID-19. The overall study: T cells, B-cell-depleted T cells, or PBMCs supplied cDNA or gDNA.

Authors' methods: Amplification of reference gene primers was used by the study to estimate nucleated cell counts. This table comes from immunoSEQ multiplex PCR, and its TCRdb copy is limited to in-frame clones, with some not included. V and J calls and clone size are copied from that table; D and trimming were computed from the DNA. The sample records more than 95,000 clones, 70% to 90% being singletons. The TCR comes from a human donor in a cohort sampled during active COVID-19. The sample taken for sequencing was peripheral blood.

This chain's CDR3 is CACRRDYSGNTIYF. For the CDR3, the DNA is TGTGCCTGTCGCCGGGACTACTCTGGAAACACCATATATTTT. The chain joins TRBV30 to TRBJ1-3; a weak D match, TRBD1 (5 bases). The CDR3 is 14 residues long. The V end lost 6 bases, the J end lost 0 bases, and 12 bases lay between the germline ends. Germline CDR1 is GTSNPN and CDR2 is SVGIG (reference sequence).